A single T cell receptor (beta chain) is shown here with its context. Original processing notes: The authors estimated nucleated cell counts from reference gene primer amplification. The protocol was immunoSEQ multiplex PCR, while the TCRdb copy is restricted to in-frame clones and leaves out a portion. V and J calls and clone size are as listed in that table; D and trimming were resolved from the DNA. In the table there are some 21,000 clones, 84% of which are singletons. This sample was included in a study of blood T cell repertoires in COVID-19. For the study at large: The cDNA or gDNA used as material had been derived from T cells, B-cell-depleted T cells, or PBMCs.

CDR1 LGHDT and CDR2 YNNKEL come from the germline V gene (reference sequence). V shed 2 bases and J 2 bases; nucleotides not matched to a gene: 6. The CDR3 totals 15 residues. The sample consisted of peripheral blood. This receptor was obtained from a man between 40 and 49 years old with acute or convalescent COVID-19. The J gene is TRBJ2-7, the V gene TRBV3-1 (or the pseudogene TRBV3-2), with 7 bases matching TRBD2. The DNA of the CDR3 is TGTGCCAGCAGCCAATCCCTAGCGGAGCCCTACGAGCAGTACTTC. It specifies CASSQSLAEPYEQYF.